This T cell receptor beta chain is from a study of CD8 T cells in Susac syndrome. The patients who served as multiple sclerosis controls were treatment-naive and had stable or active relapsing-remitting disease that fulfilled the revised McDonald criteria. Both CD4+ and CD8+ T cells were negatively isolated, and TEMRA cells underwent FACS enrichment. The study, taken as a whole, reports: The TCR sequencing and HLA analysis in the study involved a relatively small number of individuals, as the study acknowledged.

As regards this clonotype: The antigen is undetermined.

The CDR3 spans 15 residues. Germline values: CDR1 SEHNR, CDR2 FQNEAQ (reference sequence). V gave up 1 base and J gave up 4 bases, with 11 bases separating them. The RNA input was roughly 0.45 to 1 ug, and it was reverse transcribed with random hexamers. TCRdb redid the calling of the immunoSEQ multiplex PCR reads with MiXCR, one entry per CDR3 protein. Among 150,000 to 190,000 distinct CDR3 sequences, around 95% were seen once, and the ten largest hold roughly 0.15%. The source of this sequence is a human donor with multiple sclerosis. The sample taken for sequencing was CD8+ T cells from PBMCs. This chain connects TRBV7-9 to TRBJ2-1; D may be TRBD2 (5 bases). Written as DNA, the CDR3 is TGTGCCAGCAGCTTAGGATACGGGGAGTACAATGAGCAGTTCTTC. It is translated as CASSLGYGEYNEQFF.